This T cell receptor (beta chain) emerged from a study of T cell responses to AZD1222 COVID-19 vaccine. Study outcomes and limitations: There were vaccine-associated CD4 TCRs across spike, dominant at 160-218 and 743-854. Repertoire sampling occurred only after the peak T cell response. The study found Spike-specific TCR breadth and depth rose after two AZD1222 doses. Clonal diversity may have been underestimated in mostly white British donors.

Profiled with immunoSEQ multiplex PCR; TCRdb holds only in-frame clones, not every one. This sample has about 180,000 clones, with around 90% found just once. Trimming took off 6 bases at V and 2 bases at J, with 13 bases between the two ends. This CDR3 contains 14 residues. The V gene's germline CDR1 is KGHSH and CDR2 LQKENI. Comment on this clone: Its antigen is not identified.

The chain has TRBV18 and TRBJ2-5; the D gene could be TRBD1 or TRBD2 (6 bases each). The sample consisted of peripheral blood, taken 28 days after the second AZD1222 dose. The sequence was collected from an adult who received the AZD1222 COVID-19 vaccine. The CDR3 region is CASSRGGTQETQYF. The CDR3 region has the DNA TGTGCCAGCTCCAGAGGGGGGACACAAGAGACCCAGTACTTC.